Reported below is one T cell receptor beta chain. V was shortened by 5 bases and J by 4 bases, with 23 bases between the two germline ends. CDR1 is MNHEY, CDR2 SMNVEV, per germline (reference sequence). The length of the CDR3 is 18 residues. These data are taken from a study of radiotherapy plus CTLA-4 blockade in lung cancer. Overall study: Roughly 17% of patients responded objectively, and roughly 30% achieved disease control.

It was focal radiation plus CTLA-4 blockade with ipilimumab that patients with chemo-refractory metastatic non-small-cell lung cancer received. TCRdb keeps only in-frame clones here, not all; method: immunoSEQ multiplex PCR. The sample lists approximately 81,000 clones, over 70% occurring once. The V gene is TRBV27, the J gene TRBJ2-2, with a possible D match to TRBD2 (7 bases). This receptor was taken from a human donor with non-small cell lung cancer who had a partial response to radiotherapy plus ipilimumab. Some clones in this sample may be carry-over from other donors' samples. Source: peripheral blood, taken from a patient treated with radiotherapy plus ipilimumab. CDR3 nucleotides: TGTGCCAGCAGTACTCCAAGGGGGGGGGCGAGCCTCACCGGGGAGCTGTTTTTT. Encoded protein: CASSTPRGGASLTGELFF.